The 26 T cell receptor beta chains below all came from one sample that was sequenced in a study of blood T cell repertoires in COVID-19. Clones were read by immunoSEQ multiplex PCR, and TCRdb kept only the in-frame ones, dropping some. The data show over 100,000 clones, approximately 88% seen once. The sample was peripheral blood. These receptors originate from a man aged 50 to 59 with acute or convalescent COVID-19.

This clone was recorded many times. V gene TRBV28 combines with J gene TRBJ2-6, with 8 positions matching TRBD1. CDR1 is MDHEN, CDR2 SYDVKM, per germline. The CDR3 extends over 15 amino acids. The trim removed 5 bases at V and 2 bases at J, leaving 2 bases unmatched. The DNA for the CDR3 is TGTGCCAGCAGTACCAGGGGGCCTGGGGCCAACGTCCTGACTTTC. It encodes CASSTRGPGANVLTF. Together with reference TRBV28 and TRBJ2-6, the CDR3 gives the full variable domain: DVKVTQSSRYLVKRTGEKVFLECVQDMDHENMFWYRQDPGLGLRLIYFSYDVKMKEKGDIPEGYSVSREKKERFSLILESASTNQTSMYLCASSTRGPGANVLTFGAGSRLTVL.

The chain has TRBV19 and TRBJ1-1, with 7 positions matching TRBD1. The V segment lost 5 bases and the J segment 5 bases; nucleotides outside the gene matches: 11. In germline, CDR1 is LNHDA, CDR2 SQIVND (reference sequence). The CDR3 has 15 amino acids. CDR3 nucleotides: TGTGCCAGTAGTGAGGGACAGCGTGGTAAGACTGAAGCTTTCTTT. It specifies CASSEGQRGKTEAFF.

The V call is TRBV6-5, the J call TRBJ1-1; TRBD1 might be the D (5 bases). Germline V CDR1 and CDR2: MNHEY, SVGAGI. The CDR3 is 15 residues long. The V end lost 0 bases, the J end lost 4 bases, and 12 bases lay between the germline ends. The CDR3 region has the DNA TGTGCCAGCAGTTACTCCCAGGGTTTGGCCACTGAAGCTTTCTTT. Protein: CASSYSQGLATEAFF.

The CDR3 DNA reads as TGCGCCAGCAGCGCCCAGGGGTCTACAACTAATGAAAAACTGTTTTTT. The encoded protein is CASSAQGSTTNEKLFF. V usage is TRBV4-1 and J usage is TRBJ1-4; a possible D gene is TRBD1 (6 bases). The V and J ends lost 5 bases and 0 bases respectively, with 13 bases between them. The CDR3 consists of 16 residues. Germline lookup yields CDR1 MGHRA and CDR2 YSYEKL.

The gene calls are TRBV5-6 and TRBJ2-7; TRBD2 matches 9 bases. The germline V gene has CDR1 SGHDT and CDR2 YYEEEE. V shed 0 bases, J shed 3 bases, and the junction held 4 bases outside the gene matches. This CDR3 is 15 amino acids long. The DNA of the CDR3 is TGTGCCAGCAGCTTGGCCCCTAGCGGGAACTACGAGCAGTACTTC. Translation: CASSLAPSGNYEQYF.

The V and J genes are TRBV24-1 and TRBJ1-5; weak D call: TRBD1 (5 bases). The CDR3 contains 17 residues. Germline CDR1 reads KGHDR; CDR2 reads SFDVKD. V was shortened by 2 bases and J by 4 bases, with 17 bases between the two germline ends. The CDR3 here is CATSDSVVMDKNQPQHF. CDR3 DNA sequence: TGTGCCACCAGTGATTCCGTCGTGATGGACAAAAATCAGCCCCAGCATTTT.

V usage is TRBV28 and J usage is TRBJ2-1, with TRBD2 matching over 7 bases. The V gene's germline CDR1 is MDHEN and CDR2 SYDVKM. V was clipped by 2 bases and J by 6 bases; unmatched bases: 13. The CDR3 extends over 17 amino acids. The CDR3 sequence is CASSLGSLGTNINEQFF. The CDR3 nucleotides are TGTGCCAGCAGTTTAGGGAGCCTGGGGACTAACATCAATGAGCAGTTCTTC. Combining the CDR3 with reference TRBV28 and TRBJ2-1 gives the whole variable domain DVKVTQSSRYLVKRTGEKVFLECVQDMDHENMFWYRQDPGLGLRLIYFSYDVKMKEKGDIPEGYSVSREKKERFSLILESASTNQTSMYLCASSLGSLGTNINEQFFGPGTRLTVL.

The V and J genes are TRBV30 and TRBJ1-5, with D tentatively TRBD1 (6 bases). Germline CDR1 GTSNPN, CDR2 SVGIG (reference sequence). CDR3 length equals 13 residues. V was cut by 3 bases and J by 7 bases, with 13 bases left in between. The CDR3 loop reads CAWSRGGYQPQHF. In DNA form, the CDR3 reads TGTGCCTGGAGCAGGGGAGGGTACCAGCCCCAGCATTTT.

The chain links TRBV28 to TRBJ2-7, with D tentatively TRBD2 (6 bases). CDR1 is MDHEN, CDR2 SYDVKM, per germline. The CDR3 contains 15 residues. The V end lost 5 bases, the J end lost 2 bases, and 16 bases lay between the germline ends. CDR3 sequence: CASSSLLGGAYEQYF. As DNA, the CDR3 is TGTGCCAGCAGTAGTTTACTGGGAGGTGCCTACGAGCAGTACTTC.

This chain joins TRBV10-3 and TRBJ2-2; 10 bases line up with TRBD2. V shed 1 base, J shed 7 bases, and the junction held 6 bases outside the gene matches. The germline gives CDR1 ENHRY, CDR2 SYGVKD. The length of the CDR3 is 16 residues. The DNA of the CDR3 is TGTGCCATCAGTGAGTGGCTAGCGGGAGTGTACGGGGAGCTGTTTTTT. Translation gives CAISEWLAGVYGELFF.

This sequence joins TRBV28 and TRBJ1-1; 8 positions match TRBD1. The trim removed 3 bases at V and 4 bases at J, leaving 7 bases unmatched. The CDR3 is made up of 15 amino acids. The germline gives CDR1 MDHEN, CDR2 SYDVKM. The CDR3 coding sequence is TGTGCCAGCAGTTTCAGCAGGGGGCCCCTCACTGAAGCTTTCTTT. This sequence encodes CASSFSRGPLTEAFF.

The chain couples TRBV18 to TRBJ1-6; TRBD1 matches at 8 bases. V dropped 5 bases and J dropped 9; count of bases not matched to a gene: 6. The CDR3 loop spans 14 amino acids. Germline assignment: CDR1 KGHSH and CDR2 LQKENI. CDR3 protein: CASSDSTGGSPLHF. The DNA for the CDR3 is TGTGCCAGCTCAGACTCTACAGGGGGTTCACCCCTCCACTTT.

The chain recombines TRBV10-3 with TRBJ2-3; 9 bases agree with TRBD1. Germline assignment: CDR1 ENHRY and CDR2 SYGVKD. This CDR3 spans 16 amino acids. After removal of 3 bases from V and 4 bases from J, the junction contained 8 bases not matched to a gene. CDR3 in amino acids: CAISDPGQGAADTQYF. The CDR3 DNA reads TGTGCCATCAGTGACCCGGGACAGGGCGCTGCAGATACGCAGTATTTT.

This clone has only one observation. V is TRBV24-1 and J is TRBJ2-2; no clear D. The CDR3 consists of 14 residues. V dropped 0 bases and J dropped 3 bases, with 4 bases sitting between them. From germline, CDR1 is KGHDR and CDR2 SFDVKD. DNA for the CDR3: TGTGCCACCAGTGATTTGCTGTACACCGGGGAGCTGTTTTTT. It yields the protein CATSDLLYTGELFF.

The genes are TRBV6-5 and TRBJ2-7, with a weak D call TRBD1 (5 bases). V lost 0 bases and J 2 bases, leaving 11 bases between the germline ends. CDR3 length: 15 amino acids. Germline CDR1 and CDR2: MNHEY and SVGAGI. This CDR3 is CASSYSVPGPYEQYF. DNA for the CDR3: TGTGCCAGCAGTTACTCGGTGCCAGGGCCCTACGAGCAGTACTTC.

This clone appeared a single time. The CDR3 DNA follows: TGTGCCACCAGTGATTTTACAGGGGGCTCCAATGAGCAGTTCTTC. Its translation is CATSDFTGGSNEQFF. The chain carries TRBV24-1 and TRBJ2-1; 9 nucleotides line up with TRBD1. J was trimmed by 6 bases and V by 1 base; bases with no gene match: 3. In germline, CDR1 is KGHDR, CDR2 SFDVKD. CDR3 length equals 15 residues.

This chain links TRBV12-3 or TRBV12-4 with TRBJ2-5, with 7 bases fitting TRBD1. V lost 5 bases, J lost 3 bases, and 3 bases stayed unmatched. This CDR3 is 13 amino acids long. This CDR3 reads CASSPGQKETQYF. Here the CDR3 DNA reads TGTGCCAGCAGTCCGGGACAGAAAGAGACCCAGTACTTC.

J is TRBJ2-5 and V is TRBV11-1, with TRBD2 identical over 8 bases. Trimming cost V 3 bases and J 2 bases; bases outside gene matches: 2. The CDR3 is 14 amino acids. CDR1 and CDR2 (germline): SGHAT, FQDESV (reference sequence). CDR3 protein: CASSLTSAQETQYF. In nucleotides, the CDR3 is TGTGCCAGCAGCTTGACTAGCGCACAAGAGACCCAGTACTTC.

This clone was found once. The rearrangement joins TRBV27 to TRBJ1-6; tentatively, D is TRBD1 (6 bases). Germline V gene data show CDR1 as MNHEY and CDR2 as SMNVEV (reference sequence). V was shortened by 6 bases and J by 8 bases, with 23 bases between the two germline ends. The CDR3 length is 17 residues. CDR3 sequence: CASRPWDTIVSHSPLHF. The CDR3 DNA is TGTGCCAGCAGACCTTGGGACACCATAGTCTCACATTCACCCCTCCACTTT.

CDR3 nucleotides: TGTGCCAGCAGCTGGGGGAGACTAGCGGGCGAGCAGTACTTC. Its protein is CASSWGRLAGEQYF. The chain uses TRBV27 and TRBJ2-7; 10 nucleotides match TRBD2. Germline CDR1 MNHEY, CDR2 SMNVEV (reference sequence). The CDR3 is 14 amino acids. J gave up 6 bases and V 6 bases, and 8 bases lay outside the gene matches.

The V gene is TRBV5-4, the J gene TRBJ2-3; 8 positions agree with TRBD2. V was clipped by 5 bases and J by 3 bases; unmatched bases: 8. The CDR3 sequence is 15 residues long. The germline V gene encodes CDR1 SGHNT and CDR2 YYREEE (reference sequence). Here the CDR3 DNA reads TGTGCCAGCAGTTCGAGCGGGAGTGATACAGATACGCAGTATTTT. Translation: CASSSSGSDTDTQYF.

CDR3 loop: CASSPLLGQGDTEAFF. The CDR3 coding sequence is TGTGCCAGCTCACCACTTTTAGGGCAGGGGGACACTGAAGCTTTCTTT. V and J are TRBV18 and TRBJ1-1; TRBD1 aligns across 7 bases. V lost 1 base and J lost 3; bases outside the gene matches: 8. Per the germline V gene, CDR1 is KGHSH and CDR2 is LQKENI. The CDR3 has 16 amino acids.

This chain joins TRBV5-1 and TRBJ1-4; tentative D call: TRBD1 (5 bases). CDR3 length: 16 amino acids. Looked up from germline, CDR1 is SGHRS and CDR2 is YFSETQ. Deletions cut 4 bases from V and 2 bases from J, with 15 bases between. CDR3 protein: CASSQDKAATNEKLFF. The CDR3 coding sequence is TGCGCCAGCAGCCAGGACAAGGCAGCTACTAATGAAAAACTGTTTTTT. Drawing the rest from reference TRBV5-1 and TRBJ1-4, the complete variable domain is KAGVTQTPRYLIKTRGQQVTLSCSPISGHRSVSWYQQTPGQGLQFLFEYFSETQRNKGNFPGRFSGRQFSNSRSEMNVSTLELGDSALYLCASSQDKAATNEKLFFGSGTQLSVL.

This clone appeared once. The chain joins TRBV5-1 to TRBJ1-3; 7 bases line up with TRBD1. The CDR3 spans 14 residues. Trimming cost V 4 bases and J 8 bases; bases outside gene matches: 9. Germline V gene lookup returns CDR1 SGHRS and CDR2 YFSETQ. This chain's CDR3 is CASSKTGVLDTIYF. CDR3 DNA: TGCGCCAGCAGCAAAACAGGGGTCCTGGACACCATATATTTT.

The rearrangement links TRBV11-2 to TRBJ2-5; 7 bases map to TRBD2. The V segment lost 3 bases and the J segment 0 bases; nucleotides outside the gene matches: 13. The CDR3 is 18 amino acids. Looked up from germline, CDR1 is SGHAT and CDR2 is FQNNGV. The CDR3 bases are TGTGCCAGCAGCTTCCCAACAGTCGCGGGAGCCCACCAAGAGACCCAGTACTTC. It is translated as CASSFPTVAGAHQETQYF.

As DNA, the CDR3 is TGTGCCAGCAGTTTGATCGCACATCAGGGCACTGAAGCTTTCTTT. Amino acid sequence: CASSLIAHQGTEAFF. This chain connects TRBV28 to TRBJ1-1; tentatively, D is TRBD1 (5 bases). Trimming removed 3 bases at V and 4 bases at J, with 15 bases between. The CDR3 contains 15 residues. CDR1 MDHEN and CDR2 SYDVKM come from the germline V gene.